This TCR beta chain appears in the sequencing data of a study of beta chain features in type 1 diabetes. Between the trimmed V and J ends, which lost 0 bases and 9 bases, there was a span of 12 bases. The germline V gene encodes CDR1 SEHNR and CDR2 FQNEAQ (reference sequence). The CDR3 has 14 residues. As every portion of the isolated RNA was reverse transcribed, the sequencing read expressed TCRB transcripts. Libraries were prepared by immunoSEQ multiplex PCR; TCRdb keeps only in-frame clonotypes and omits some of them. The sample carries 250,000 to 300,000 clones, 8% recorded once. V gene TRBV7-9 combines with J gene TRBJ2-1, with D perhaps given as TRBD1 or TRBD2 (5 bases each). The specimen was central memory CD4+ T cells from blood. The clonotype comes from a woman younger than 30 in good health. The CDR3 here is CASSLAGVRLEQFF. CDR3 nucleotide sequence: TGTGCCAGCAGCTTAGCGGGGGTTAGGCTTGAGCAGTTCTTC.